This TCR beta chain was identified during a study of Graves' ophthalmopathy and Graves' hyperthyroidism. None of the included patients had other autoimmune diseases, uncontrolled infections, pregnancy or lactation, as these led to exclusion. Study-wide results and caveats: Between ophthalmopathy and stable hyperthyroidism, a 13-signature model drew a separation with 87.88% sensitivity and about 81% specificity. Blood also contained most of the expanded thyroid clonotypes above 0.001 frequency.

Amplified TCR beta CDR3 regions were obtained using RNA transcripts as template. Second-round multiplex PCR came after first-round RT-PCR with HTBI primers. From the multiplex PCR reads, TCRdb called clonotypes with MiXCR, one entry per CDR3 protein. The repertoire holds 900,000 to 1,200,000 distinct CDR3 sequences, with about 36% as singletons. This clonotype was seen more than once but under ten times. As yet, its antigen is unknown. The CDR3 is 15 residues long. In germline, CDR1 is SGHRS, CDR2 YFSETQ. V dropped 7 bases and J dropped 2; count of bases not matched to a gene: 11. The TCR was taken from an adult man with Graves' hyperthyroidism. Sequencing was performed on peripheral blood or thyroid tissue (not recorded which). The chain recombines TRBV5-1 with TRBJ2-7; 8 bases are a match to TRBD1. The CDR3 protein is CASSQVGTGPYEQYF. Here the CDR3 DNA reads TGCGCCAGCTCACAAGTTGGGACAGGACCCTACGAGCAGTACTTC.